This T cell receptor (beta chain) is drawn from a study of OX40 agonist ivuxolimab in advanced cancers. Study as a whole: Patients were dosed with the agonistic anti-OX40 (CD134) antibody ivuxolimab.

The protocol was immunoSEQ multiplex PCR, while the TCRdb copy is restricted to in-frame clones and leaves out a portion. The sample lists about 46,000 clones, about nine tenths occurring once. This clone was recorded only once. The CDR3 covers 12 residues. V was pared by 9 bases and J by 1 base, with 9 bases between. Germline CDR1 and CDR2: LGHNT and FRNRAP. V is TRBV12-5 and J is TRBJ1-1, with D uncertain. This specimen consisted of CD4+ or CD8+ T cells sorted from blood, obtained in a trial of the OX40 agonist ivuxolimab. This receptor was taken from an adult with an advanced solid tumor such as melanoma, head and neck, liver or kidney cancer. CDR3 sequence (DNA): TGTGCTAGCCGGGCCCAGAACACTGAAGCTTTCTTT. This encodes CASRAQNTEAFF.